The source of this TCR beta chain is a study of blood T cell repertoires in COVID-19. CDR3 length equals 15 residues. V shed 1 base, J shed 0 bases, and the junction held 2 bases outside the gene matches. CDR1 is MNHNS and CDR2 is SASEGT in the germline V gene. Measured with immunoSEQ multiplex PCR; TCRdb has only the in-frame clones, and not every one. Of about 150,000 clones in the sample, about 85% were seen once. The receptor's source is a human donor with acute or convalescent COVID-19. The donor label of this sample is uncertain. Specimen: peripheral blood. The chain couples TRBV6-1 to TRBJ1-1; 7 bases line up with TRBD1. CDR3 coding DNA: TGTGCCAGCAGTGAAGAGGACAGGCTGAACACTGAAGCTTTCTTT. Translated, it gives CASSEEDRLNTEAFF.